Included here is one T cell receptor (beta chain) sequence, with context. Authors' methods: Nucleated cell number was recorded as an estimate derived from reference gene primer amplification. Generated by immunoSEQ multiplex PCR, the TCRdb table keeps only in-frame clones and is missing some. V, J and clone size are those of that table, while D and trimming were read from the DNA. The table shows roughly 55,000 clones, with just under 80% occurring only once. The germline gives CDR1 SGHVS, CDR2 FQNEAQ. Trimming removed 11 bases from V and 1 base from J, with 15 bases in between. The CDR3 is 15 amino acids. The data stem from a study of blood T cell repertoires in COVID-19. Study details: The origin of the acute and convalescent COVID-19 samples was the United States, Italy and Spain. T cells, B-cell-depleted T cells, or PBMCs provided the cDNA or gDNA that served as material.

The sequence was obtained from a human donor with active or convalescent COVID-19. The donor label of this sample is uncertain. The rearrangement uses TRBV7-8 and TRBJ2-6; D possibly corresponds to TRBD1 (5 bases). The specimen sequenced was peripheral blood. CDR3 residues: CAGQTWQSGANVLTF. Here the CDR3 DNA reads TGTGCCGGACAAACTTGGCAATCTGGGGCCAACGTCCTGACTTTC.